These 9 T cell receptor beta chains were sequenced from one sample in a study of cytomegalovirus exposure and HLA in healthy donors. The PCR contained 60 Vbeta and 13 Jbeta primers. Clones were read by immunoSEQ multiplex PCR, and TCRdb kept only the in-frame ones, dropping some. Here the sample spans over 150,000 clones, approximately 84% being singletons. What was sequenced was PBMCs. These receptor sequences come from a man aged 18 to 35 in good health and CMV-seronegative.

The chain joins TRBV4-2 to TRBJ2-1; 13 nucleotides match TRBD2. The CDR3 runs to 17 residues. CDR1 LGHNA and CDR2 YNFKEQ come from the germline V gene. J was trimmed by 2 bases and V by 4 bases; bases with no gene match: 5. CDR3 loop: CASSLRTSGSAYNEQFF. As DNA, the CDR3 is TGTGCCAGCAGCCTCCGGACTAGCGGGAGTGCCTACAATGAGCAGTTCTTC.

The chain links TRBV10-3 to TRBJ2-3; D is undetermined. The V end was cut by 0 bases, the J end by 2 bases, with 9 bases between. The germline V gene has CDR1 ENHRY and CDR2 SYGVKD. The CDR3 length is 15 residues. CDR3 residues: CAISESLVPTDTQYF. In DNA form, the CDR3 reads TGTGCCATCAGTGAGTCCCTAGTTCCCACAGATACGCAGTATTTT.

The chain combines TRBV7-2 with TRBJ2-1, with 7 bases lining up with TRBD2. The CDR3 extends over 15 amino acids. Unmatched junction bases numbered 8, after V lost 5 bases and J lost 4 bases. CDR1 is SGHTA and CDR2 is FQGNSA in the germline V gene. CDR3 sequence (DNA): TGTGCCAGCAGCCCCACGACTAGCATATACAATGAGCAGTTCTTC. Translating gives CASSPTTSIYNEQFF.

The V call is TRBV29-1, the J call TRBJ1-1, with a weak D call TRBD1 (5 bases). This CDR3 spans 17 amino acids. Trimming pared 5 bases from V and 0 bases from J, leaving 22 bases between. The germline gives CDR1 SQVTM, CDR2 ANQGSEA. The CDR3 reads CSVQSVLNDRLNTEAFF. The CDR3 region has the DNA TGCAGCGTTCAAAGTGTTCTTAACGACAGACTGAACACTGAAGCTTTCTTT.

The V call is TRBV7-9, the J call TRBJ1-6; possible D gene TRBD1, 5 bases. V shed 8 bases and J shed 9 bases, with 14 bases lying between them. This CDR3 is 13 amino acids long. The germline gives CDR1 SEHNR, CDR2 FQNEAQ (reference sequence). This CDR3 reads CASATEIGSPLHF. CDR3 nucleotides: TGTGCCAGCGCGACAGAGATCGGTTCACCCCTCCACTTT.

The table lists this clone with a count of one. This rearrangement joins TRBV19 to TRBJ1-1; D may be TRBD1 (5 bases). This CDR3 spans 13 amino acids. The V gene lost 2 bases and the J gene lost 3 bases, with 7 bases spanning the gap. Germline V gives CDR1 LNHDA, CDR2 SQIVND (reference sequence). DNA of the CDR3: TGTGCCAGTAGTATAACGGGGGACACTGAAGCTTTCTTT. Translated: CASSITGDTEAFF.

V usage is TRBV11-2 and J usage is TRBJ2-3, with D unresolved. The CDR3 totals 14 residues. V was trimmed by 2 bases and J by 7 bases, leaving 13 bases between them. Germline V gives CDR1 SGHAT, CDR2 FQNNGV. Written as DNA, the CDR3 is TGTGCCAGCAGCTTAAATAGAGGTCGACATACGCAGTATTTT. Its translation: CASSLNRGRHTQYF. The variable domain in full, with the rest retrieved from reference TRBV11-2 and TRBJ2-3, is EAGVAQSPRYKIIEKRQSVAFWCNPISGHATLYWYQQILGQGPKLLIQFQNNGVVDDSQLPKDRFSAERLKGVDSTLKIQPAKLEDSAVYLCASSLNRGRHTQYFGPGTRLTVL.

The chain has TRBV12-2 and TRBJ1-5. TRBV12-2 is a listed pseudogene. CDR3 length: 15 amino acids. This CDR3 is CASRLVGGLNQPQHF. CDR3 DNA sequence: TGTGCAAGTCGCTTAGTCGGGGGGCTAAATCAGCCCCAGCATTTT.

This clone was detected only a few times. J is TRBJ1-3 and V is TRBV18; tentatively, D is TRBD1 (5 bases). Looked up from germline, CDR1 is KGHSH and CDR2 is LQKENI. Trimming removed 6 bases from V and 1 base from J, with 10 bases in between. The CDR3 length is 14 residues. This CDR3 reads CASSPGVSGNTIYF. The CDR3 DNA is TGTGCCAGCTCCCCGGGGGTTTCTGGAAACACCATATATTTT.